The T cell receptor beta chain under discussion was sequenced for a study of beta chain features in type 1 diabetes (dated by TCRdb to between 2017 and 2018). Concerning the study at large: Mean age, gender distribution, total cell number and subset yield were not different between patients and healthy donors. A total of some 110 million sorted cells were examined across all samples, and the number of cells per subset was strongly correlated with RNA yield. The study compared TCRB repertoires of sorted circulating CD4+ T cell subsets between recently diagnosed type 1 diabetes patients and matched healthy donors. Regulatory and stem cell-like memory subsets were isolated from only 8 patients and about eight healthy donors, whereas naive and central memory subsets came from all 28 donors.

Each donor gave one peripheral blood draw, averaging approximately 110 mL, which was collected into heparinised tubes. A BD FACSAria II was used to sort naive, central memory, regulatory and stem cell-like memory CD4+ T cells with a panel that included CD45RO, CCR7, CD25, CD127, CD95 and CD27. A purity above 98% was achieved for all sorted populations. PBMCs were isolated right away by Lymphoprep density gradient centrifugation and were stained directly, without culture. So that batch effects would be minimized, each experiment stained and sorted samples in pairs, pairing one healthy donor with one patient. The germline V gene provides CDR1 MDHEN and CDR2 SYDVKM. V and J are truncated by 7 bases and 2 bases respectively, leaving an intervening sequence of 14 bases. The CDR3 goes from the cysteine to the phenylalanine over 14 residues. Only the CDR3 DNA is retained, 42 bases long and in frame from the first base.

General findings and caveats noted by the study authors: PCR may preferentially amplify shorter templates, but because patient and control samples were amplified and corrected together, any resulting skew would affect both groups equally. A moderate but significant shortening of TCRB CDR3 length was observed in type 1 diabetes patients in all four CD4+ subsets. Only small numbers of individuals were included in the HLA sub-analyses, which left unresolved whether HLA type had any influence on TCRB rearrangement. Naive, central memory and regulatory TCRB repertoires appeared to be more similar among patients than among healthy donors. Fewer insertions and more nucleotide deletions at VDJ recombination sites were observed in patients with type 1 diabetes, implying thymic rearrangement abnormalities. Sequencing cDNA rather than genomic DNA could over-represent highly expressing activated cells, although activation and CD3 levels did not differ between groups.

This clone was observed a few times. The antigen it binds to is not known. No clone much larger than this one lies a single base away; base qualities are absent. The entire isolated RNA was reverse transcribed using the High Capacity cDNA Reverse Transcription Kit, and thus expressed TCRB transcripts were sequenced. Naive, central memory and regulatory T cell samples underwent deep immunoSEQ sequencing, averaging around 4 million total reads per sample. Sorted cells were lysed in RLT buffer, and RNA was extracted using DNase-treated RNeasy Micro or Mini kits according to cell number. Each cell subset was processed on its own to prevent cross-contamination, while patient and healthy donor samples were processed together. TCRB sequences were amplified from cDNA with the immunoSEQ multiplex PCR, producing 87-bp fragments spanning the CDR3 region. The amplicons were sequenced using the Illumina HiSeq platform. On the authors' methods: Synthetic template baselines were used to correct PCR bias computationally, reads within Hamming distance 2 were collapsed, and singletons that could not be merged were discarded. Reads were aligned to IMGT to assign V, D and J genes, CDR3 length, and insertions or deletions at six rearrangement sites. Within each subset, clonotype counts were normalized to sorted cell number, and only after that were true diversity and Gini coefficients computed with the tcR R package. The overlap coefficient, calculated on TCRB nucleotide sequences, was used to measure repertoire sharing. Out-of-frame TCRB sequences from naive cells were analyzed as a proxy for the pre-selection repertoire. TCRdb re-hosts the immuneACCESS table, in-frame sequences only. Its copies lack some clones; in the studies checked, an unresolved V gene accounts for under half of them, and the cause for the rest is not known. The V and J calls and clone size are taken from that table; D and trimming were inferred from the DNA. The sample profile shows about 620,000 clones; about 16% of them were found once. The ten biggest clones cover about 0.097% of the sample.

The V and J genes are TRBV28 and TRBJ1-1, and the D gene may be TRBD1, 6 bases matching. The sequenced material came from naive CD4+ T cells from blood. Explained via the paper, the cell subset or site label denotes: true naive CD4+ T cells. This TCR was sampled from a man younger than 35 in good health. The sequence in DNA is TGTGCCAGCAAAACCGGGACACTCAACACTGAAGCTTTCTTT. This yields the protein CASKTGTLNTEAFF.